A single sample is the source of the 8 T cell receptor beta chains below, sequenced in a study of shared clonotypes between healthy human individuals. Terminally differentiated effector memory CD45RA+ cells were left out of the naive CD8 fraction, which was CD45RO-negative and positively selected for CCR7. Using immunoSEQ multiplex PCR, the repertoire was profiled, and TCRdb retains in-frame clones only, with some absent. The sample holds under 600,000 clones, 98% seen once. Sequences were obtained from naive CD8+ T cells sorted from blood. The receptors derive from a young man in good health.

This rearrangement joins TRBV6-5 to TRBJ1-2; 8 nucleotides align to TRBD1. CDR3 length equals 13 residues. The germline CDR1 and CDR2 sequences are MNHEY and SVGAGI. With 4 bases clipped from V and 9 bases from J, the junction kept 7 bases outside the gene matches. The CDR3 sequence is CASSSMQGASYTF. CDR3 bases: TGTGCCAGCAGTTCTATGCAGGGGGCCAGCTACACCTTC.

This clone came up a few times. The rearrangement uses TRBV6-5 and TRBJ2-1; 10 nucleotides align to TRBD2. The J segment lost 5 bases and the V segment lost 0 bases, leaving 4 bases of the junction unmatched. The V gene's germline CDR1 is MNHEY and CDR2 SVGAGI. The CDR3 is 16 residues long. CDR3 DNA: TGTGCCAGCAGTTACTCCCGGACTAGCGGAGACAATGAGCAGTTCTTC. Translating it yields CASSYSRTSGDNEQFF.

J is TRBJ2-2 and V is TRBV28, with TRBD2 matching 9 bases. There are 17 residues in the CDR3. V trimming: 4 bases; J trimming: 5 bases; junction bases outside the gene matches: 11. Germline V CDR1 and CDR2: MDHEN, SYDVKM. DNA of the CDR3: TGTGCCAGCAGTTCAGGTAGCGGGAGAAGGGGGACCGGGGAGCTGTTTTTT. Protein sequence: CASSSGSGRRGTGELFF.

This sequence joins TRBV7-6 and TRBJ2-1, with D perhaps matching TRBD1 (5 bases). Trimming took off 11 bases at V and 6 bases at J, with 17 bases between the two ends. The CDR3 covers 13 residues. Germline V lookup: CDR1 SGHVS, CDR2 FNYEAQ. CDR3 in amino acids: CAAGPGLPNEQFF. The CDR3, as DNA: TGTGCCGCAGGCCCAGGGTTACCCAATGAGCAGTTCTTC.

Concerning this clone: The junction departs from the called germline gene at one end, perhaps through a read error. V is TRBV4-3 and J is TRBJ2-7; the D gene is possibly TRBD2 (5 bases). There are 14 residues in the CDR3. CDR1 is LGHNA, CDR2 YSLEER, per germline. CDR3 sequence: CASSHYATGPDLTF. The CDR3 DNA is TGCGCCAGCAGCCACTATGCAACCGGGCCGGACTTGACCTTC.

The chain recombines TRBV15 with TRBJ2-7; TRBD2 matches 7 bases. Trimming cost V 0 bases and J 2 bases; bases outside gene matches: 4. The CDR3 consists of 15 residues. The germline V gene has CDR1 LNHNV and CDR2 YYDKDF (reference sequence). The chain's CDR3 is CATSRDRSGAYEQYF. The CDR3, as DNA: TGTGCCACCAGCAGAGATCGGAGCGGGGCCTACGAGCAGTACTTC.

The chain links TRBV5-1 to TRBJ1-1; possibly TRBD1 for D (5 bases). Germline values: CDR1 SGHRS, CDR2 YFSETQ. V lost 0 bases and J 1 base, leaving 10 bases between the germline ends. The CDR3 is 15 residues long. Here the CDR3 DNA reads TGCGCCAGCAGCTTGGAGCTGGGGACGAACACTGAAGCTTTCTTT. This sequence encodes CASSLELGTNTEAFF.

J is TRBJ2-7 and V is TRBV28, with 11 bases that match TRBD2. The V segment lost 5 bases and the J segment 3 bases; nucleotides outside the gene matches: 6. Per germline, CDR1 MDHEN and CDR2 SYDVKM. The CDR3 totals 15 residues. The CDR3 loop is CASSSIGTSGYEQYF. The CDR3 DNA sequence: TGTGCCAGCAGTAGTATAGGGACTAGCGGCTACGAGCAGTACTTC.